The clone carrying this T cell receptor beta chain appeared many times. The sample holds other DNA sequences that translate to the same CDR3. The V and J ends lost 0 bases and 1 base respectively, with 7 bases between them. The length of the CDR3 is 15 residues. The germline gives CDR1 KGHSH, CDR2 LQKENI. Every patient was untreated before thyroid surgery. These data belong to a study of metastatic and nonmetastatic thyroid tumors. For the study at large: Where malignant and benign thyroid patients were concerned, repertoires were compared across blood and tumor or nodule tissue.

In the authors' workflow: Differences in CDR3 between clinicopathological groups were drawn on to build a classifier intended to discriminate distant-metastatic papillary thyroid cancer patients. TCRdb reanalyzed the PCR reads via MiXCR. TCRdb's processing, not the authors', yielded these V and J calls. This table holds 35,000 to 45,000 clones, over 10% found once. The source is a male donor with papillary thyroid cancer or a benign thyroid nodule (not recorded which). Some clones in this sample may be carry-over from other donors' samples. The chain uses TRBV18 and TRBJ1-3; D unclear. Sequencing used blood. The CDR3 protein is CASSPPQRSGNTIYF. The CDR3 DNA reads as TGTGCCAGCTCACCACCCCAACGTTCTGGAAACACCATATATTTT.